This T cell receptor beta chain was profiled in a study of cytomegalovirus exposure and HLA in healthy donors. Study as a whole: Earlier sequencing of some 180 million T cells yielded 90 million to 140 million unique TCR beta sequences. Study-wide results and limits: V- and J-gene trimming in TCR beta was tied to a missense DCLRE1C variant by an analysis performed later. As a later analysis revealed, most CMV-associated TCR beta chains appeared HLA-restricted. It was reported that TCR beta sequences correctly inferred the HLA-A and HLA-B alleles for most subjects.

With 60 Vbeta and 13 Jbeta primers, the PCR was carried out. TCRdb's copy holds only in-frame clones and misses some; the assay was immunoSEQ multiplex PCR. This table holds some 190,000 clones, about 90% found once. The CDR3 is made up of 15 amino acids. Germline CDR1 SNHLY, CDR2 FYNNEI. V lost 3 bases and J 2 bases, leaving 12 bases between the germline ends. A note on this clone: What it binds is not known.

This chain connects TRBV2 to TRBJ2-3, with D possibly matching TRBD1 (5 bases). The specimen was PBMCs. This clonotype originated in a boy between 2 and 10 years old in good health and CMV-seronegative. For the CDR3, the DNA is TGTGCCAGCAGTGACCGCCAGGGTAACACAGATACGCAGTATTTT. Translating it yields CASSDRQGNTDTQYF.